These 3 T cell receptor beta chains share one sample of origin, sequenced in a study of STAT5B mutations in CD4+ large granular lymphocyte leukemia. This table comes from immunoSEQ multiplex PCR, and its TCRdb copy is limited to in-frame clones, with some not included. The sample gives under 35,000 clones, more than 75% of which show up once; roughly 1.9% is in the top ten. The sequenced material came from CD4+ T cells from blood buffy coats. The receptor set was obtained from a human donor in good health.

The chain couples TRBV7-2 to TRBJ1-2, with D perhaps matching TRBD1 (5 bases). Germline V gene sequence: CDR1 SGHTA, CDR2 FQGNSA. The germline V and J ends were trimmed by 5 bases and 3 bases, with 19 bases remaining between them. The CDR3 consists of 16 residues. CDR3 DNA: TGTGCCAGCAGCGCCCATGGACAAGCCCGTGACTATGGCTACACCTTC. Its translation: CASSAHGQARDYGYTF.

V and J are TRBV30 and TRBJ2-1; maybe TRBD2 (8 bases). The germline CDR1 and CDR2 sequences are GTSNPN and SVGIG (reference sequence). The CDR3 totals 15 residues. Trimming stripped 4 bases from V and 6 bases from J, with 19 bases between. In DNA form, the CDR3 reads TGTGCCTGGAACCTACAGGGGACTAGGTCCAATGAGCAGTTCTTC. This encodes CAWNLQGTRSNEQFF.

The V call is TRBV7-2, the J call TRBJ2-2, with 10 bases fitting TRBD2. The CDR3 totals 18 residues. The junction had 9 bases not matched to a gene; V was cut back by 5 bases and J by 0 bases. The germline V gene has CDR1 SGHTA and CDR2 FQGNSA. The CDR3 is CASSLRLAGFANTGELFF. The CDR3 DNA reads as TGTGCCAGCAGCCTAAGACTAGCGGGCTTCGCGAACACCGGGGAGCTGTTTTTT. Filled out from reference TRBV7-2 and TRBJ2-2, the complete variable domain reads GAGVSQSPSNKVTEKGKDVELRCDPISGHTALYWYRQSLGQGLEFLIYFQGNSAPDKSGLPSDRFSAERTGGSVSTLTIQRTQQEDSAVYLCASSLRLAGFANTGELFFGEGSRLTVL.